This T cell receptor beta chain came from a study of a mutant IDH1 vaccine in newly diagnosed glioma. Study details: Most had both radiotherapy and temozolomide beforehand; others had only one.

CDR1 MNHEY and CDR2 SMNVEV come from the germline V gene (reference sequence). Trimming pared 2 bases from V and 5 bases from J, leaving 7 bases between. The CDR3 runs to 13 residues. On this clone itself: Its specificity is not known.

The assay was immunoSEQ multiplex PCR, and TCRdb's table has in-frame clones only and misses some. The sample yields 30,000 or so clones, approximately 89% seen once. The time point denotes: week 47, end of study. Each dose of the vaccine consisted of 300 ug of mutant IDH1 20-mer peptide, with topical imiquimod. This clonotype was obtained from a man aged 40-50 years with glioma. This specimen consisted of PBMCs, obtained from a glioma patient whose treatment included an IDH1 peptide vaccine. The gene calls are TRBV27 and TRBJ2-1; D may be TRBD1 or TRBD2 (5 bases each). The CDR3 region is CASSLLGDNEQFF. The DNA for the CDR3 is TGTGCCAGCAGTTTACTGGGGGACAATGAGCAGTTCTTC.